Sequencing of this T cell receptor beta chain was carried out in a study of T-cell reconstitution after alpha-beta-depleted transplantation in children. Library preparation (for TCRbeta) was performed with unique molecular identifiers. Each CDR3 protein gets one entry after TCRdb re-called the PCR reads with MiXCR. The sample carries over 85,000 distinct CDR3 sequences, approximately 10% recorded once. Losses at the gene ends were 2 bases for V and 2 bases for J; bases not matched to a gene: 7. This CDR3 comprises 16 residues. Per germline, CDR1 KGHSH and CDR2 LQKENI. The sample consisted of PBMCs from the stem cell graft donor, taken from the stem cell graft. The chain uses TRBV18 and TRBJ2-7, with 9 positions matching TRBD2. The TCR comes from a human donor who donated a stem cell graft to a child with acute lymphoblastic leukemia. The CDR3 DNA reads TGTGCCAGCTCACCAAGGGCTAGCGGGATTACCTACGAGCAGTACTTC. It specifies CASSPRASGITYEQYF.